Listed here is a single T cell receptor (beta chain). Its target is not known. Relative to the germline gene, one junction end is altered; a read error may explain this. With around 520 ng total RNA as template and a constant-region primer, TCR beta cDNA was made. ARM-PCR, slightly modified, supplied the TCR beta libraries through three nested multiplex PCR rounds. The first two PCR rounds used TRBV1-TRBV30 forward primers with a C-beta reverse primer, about 10 cycles each. TCRdb passed the multiplex PCR reads through MiXCR, listing each CDR3 protein once. The sample yields about 78,000 distinct CDR3 sequences, roughly three quarters seen once. This entry comes from a study of tumor-infiltrating lymphocytes in primary liver carcinoma. Turning to the study itself: The study reported T1-T3 N0M0 tumors spanning 4.2 to 10 cm.

The CDR3 has 15 residues. Germline V gives CDR1 MGHRA, CDR2 YSYEKL. Study-level points and caveats: The top-250-clone fraction was significantly higher in tumors than in blood (p = 0.039). Less overlap was seen in tumor-adjacent and tumor-blood pairs than in tumor region pairs.

Bulk tissue was left unsorted, and RNA and DNA were co-extracted from 20-30 mg of it. Each tumor had five separate regions sampled. The receptor was isolated from a man aged 35 to 55 with primary liver carcinoma and hepatitis B virus infection. The sequencing input was liver tumor tissue from sampling region 4. The subset denotes: tumor region T4, right-lateral pole. The chain has TRBV4-1 and TRBJ1-4; D is possibly TRBD1 (5 bases). Here the CDR3 reads CASCQIFGRDEKLFF. In DNA, the CDR3 is TGTGCCAGCTGCCAGATCTTCGGGAGGGACGAAAAACTGTTTTTT.